Presented here are 21 T cell receptor beta chains from one specimen sequenced in a study of a mutant IDH1 vaccine in newly diagnosed glioma. Profiling relied on immunoSEQ multiplex PCR, and the TCRdb table lists in-frame clones only, not all of them. This table holds 30,000 to 40,000 clones, around 81% found once. As for time point: week 23, last vaccination. Each vaccine dose was 300 ug of mutant IDH1 20-mer peptide, with topical imiquimod. These receptors have no known antigen. The sequencing used PBMCs, collected from a glioma patient whose treatment included an IDH1 peptide vaccine. The receptors come from a man between 40 and 49 years old with glioma.

The chain joins TRBV11-2 to TRBJ1-4; no definite D call. The germline V gene encodes CDR1 SGHAT and CDR2 FQNNGV. The CDR3 runs to 17 residues. V lost 4 bases to trimming and J lost 0 bases, with 15 bases between them. The CDR3 nucleotides are TGTGCCAGCAGCTCCTATTTCGGGAGAGCAACTAATGAAAAACTGTTTTTT. Amino acid sequence: CASSSYFGRATNEKLFF.

CDR3 nucleotide sequence: TGTGCCAGCAGTTTACCGGGACAGGGATACACCGGGGAGCTGTTTTTT. Residues: CASSLPGQGYTGELFF. This chain links TRBV28 with TRBJ2-2, with 9 bases identical to TRBD1. CDR1 MDHEN and CDR2 SYDVKM come from the germline V gene. Losses at the gene ends were 2 bases for V and 3 bases for J; bases not matched to a gene: 4. CDR3 length: 16 residues.

This rearrangement joins TRBV7-9 to TRBJ2-2; 7 bases are shared with TRBD1. This CDR3 region has 16 residues. Germline trimming cut 3 bases from V and 1 base from J; bases unmatched to any gene: 5. Germline-derived CDR1 and CDR2 are SEHNR and FQNEAQ (reference sequence). DNA of the CDR3: TGTGCCAGCAGCTTGCAGCGACAGGGGAACACCGGGGAGCTGTTTTTT. Translation: CASSLQRQGNTGELFF. The variable domain in full, with the rest retrieved from reference TRBV7-9 and TRBJ2-2, is DTGVSQNPRHKITKRGQNVTFRCDPISEHNRLYWYRQTLGQGPEFLTYFQNEAQLEKSRLLSDRFSAERPKGSFSTLEIQRTEQGDSAMYLCASSLQRQGNTGELFFGEGSRLTVL.

This chain joins TRBV5-1 and TRBJ2-7; 9 positions agree with TRBD1. V shed 3 bases, J shed 7 bases, and the junction held 5 bases outside the gene matches. CDR1 is SGHRS and CDR2 is YFSETQ in the germline V gene. The CDR3 length is 13 residues. CDR3 residues: CASSWDRAVEQYF. CDR3 DNA sequence: TGCGCCAGCAGCTGGGACAGGGCGGTGGAGCAGTACTTC.

This clone showed up just a few times. CDR3 in amino acids: CASSLVGGSREKLFF. CDR3 DNA: TGTGCCAGCAGCTTGGTGGGGGGCTCTAGGGAAAAACTGTTTTTT. The V call is TRBV11-2, the J call TRBJ1-4, with D possibly TRBD1 on 6 matching bases. The CDR3 spans 15 residues. Germline V CDR1 and CDR2: SGHAT, FQNNGV. The V end lost 3 bases, the J end lost 8 bases, and 16 bases lay between the germline ends.

The chain combines TRBV6-5 with TRBJ1-3, with 7 nucleotides matching TRBD1. In germline, CDR1 is MNHEY, CDR2 SVGAGI. J gave up 4 bases and V 2 bases, and 8 bases lay outside the gene matches. The length of the CDR3 is 16 residues. The CDR3 nucleotides are TGTGCCAGCAGTTACCGCGGAAGGGGGCGCGGAAACACCATATATTTT. This gives the protein CASSYRGRGRGNTIYF.

The chain has TRBV5-1 and TRBJ2-7, with D perhaps TRBD2 (6 bases). The CDR3 consists of 18 residues. With 3 bases removed from V and 3 bases from J, the gap between germline ends came to 25 bases. The germline gives CDR1 SGHRS, CDR2 YFSETQ. The CDR3 bases are TGCGCCAGCAGCTCGGGACTGATTCTTACAAAAATTAACTACGAGCAGTACTTC. The encoded protein is CASSSGLILTKINYEQYF.

The V gene is TRBV6-5, the J gene TRBJ1-1; D call uncertain. The CDR3 is 13 amino acids. The V end lost 6 bases, the J end lost 1 base, and 9 bases lay between the germline ends. Germline V gives CDR1 MNHEY, CDR2 SVGAGI. The CDR3 here is CASSLVGNTEAFF. The CDR3 DNA follows: TGTGCCAGCAGCCTAGTGGGGAACACTGAAGCTTTCTTT.

As regards this clone: Other DNA sequences in the same sample also yield this CDR3. This chain joins TRBV9 and TRBJ2-2, with no clear D. This CDR3 contains 14 residues. Looked up from germline, CDR1 is SGDLS and CDR2 is YYNGEE. V was cut by 0 bases and J by 2 bases, with 5 bases left in between. CDR3 residues: CASSVGPNTGELFF. As DNA, the CDR3 is TGTGCCAGCAGCGTAGGGCCTAACACCGGGGAGCTGTTTTTT.

This chain links TRBV10-2 with TRBJ2-5; D not certain. The J call is doubtful: the DNA matches TRBJ2-7 better. Germline CDR1 WSHSY, CDR2 SAAADI. The CDR3 length is 12 residues. The CDR3 region has the DNA TGCGCCAGCAGTTCCGGGTCCTACGAGCAGTACTTC. Translation: CASSSGSYEQYF.

The chain has TRBV4-3 and TRBJ2-6, with 7 bases lining up with TRBD1. CDR1 LGHNA and CDR2 YSLEER come from the germline V gene. The V segment lost 7 bases and the J segment 1 base; nucleotides outside the gene matches: 7. CDR3 length: 16 residues. The CDR3 is CASTLQGSSGANVLTF. The CDR3 region has the DNA TGCGCCAGCACGCTACAGGGGTCGTCTGGGGCCAACGTCCTGACTTTC.

This rearrangement joins TRBV6-1 to TRBJ2-1, with TRBD2 matching 13 bases. The germline V gene has CDR1 MNHNS and CDR2 SASEGT. CDR3 size: 15 residues. V was pared by 6 bases and J by 3 bases, with 2 bases of the junction left unmatched. DNA for the CDR3: TGTGCCAGCAGAAGGACTAGCGGGGGCTACAATGAGCAGTTCTTC. It codes for CASRRTSGGYNEQFF.

This clone was detected only once. This chain joins TRBV6-4 and TRBJ2-3; 16 bases align to TRBD2. The trim removed 6 bases at V and 9 bases at J, leaving 6 bases unmatched. Germline CDR1 is MRHNA and CDR2 is SNTAGT. This CDR3 has 15 amino acids. This CDR3 is CASSPGTSGGETQYF. DNA of the CDR3: TGTGCCAGCAGCCCCGGGACTAGCGGGGGGGAGACGCAGTATTTT.

This clone showed up just a few times. The chain links TRBV7-9 to TRBJ1-1; D remains ambiguous. Trimming took off 0 bases at V and 1 base at J, with 6 bases between the two ends. This CDR3 is 14 amino acids long. Germline V gene lookup returns CDR1 SEHNR and CDR2 FQNEAQ (reference sequence). DNA for the CDR3: TGTGCCAGCAGCTTAGCCGCATCGAACACTGAAGCTTTCTTT. This translates into CASSLAASNTEAFF.

The genes are TRBV19 and TRBJ1-4, with D unclear. The CDR3 contains 16 residues. The ends were cut back, 7 bases at V and 5 bases at J, with 20 bases in the middle. Germline lookup yields CDR1 LNHDA and CDR2 SQIVND (reference sequence). CDR3 bases: TGTGCCAGTACGAAAACGCCGAACAGTATAAATGAAAAACTGTTTTTT. Protein sequence: CASTKTPNSINEKLFF.

This clone was counted only a few times. The V gene is TRBV6-1, the J gene TRBJ1-1; 7 bases fit TRBD1. Trimming at V came to 4 bases and at J to 0 bases, leaving 2 bases not matched to a gene. In germline, CDR1 is MNHNS, CDR2 SASEGT. The CDR3 sequence is 14 residues long. CDR3 protein: CASSVDRLNTEAFF. DNA for the CDR3: TGTGCCAGCAGTGTGGACAGGTTGAACACTGAAGCTTTCTTT.

CDR3 in DNA: TGTGCCAGCAGCTCAGGAGACTCCTTCGGGGCAGATACGCAGTATTTT. It codes for CASSSGDSFGADTQYF. The V gene is TRBV7-2, the J gene TRBJ2-3, with TRBD2 as a possible D gene (5 bases). The germline V gene encodes CDR1 SGHTA and CDR2 FQGNSA. The germline V and J ends were trimmed by 4 bases and 4 bases, with 18 bases remaining between them. This CDR3 is 16 amino acids long.

By proportion, this clone is medium-sized. V and J are TRBV4-1 and TRBJ2-1; 9 nucleotides match TRBD1. This CDR3 has 16 amino acids. Germline CDR1 MGHRA, CDR2 YSYEKL. With 5 bases clipped from V and 6 bases from J, the junction kept 11 bases outside the gene matches. In DNA, the CDR3 is TGCGCCAGCAGCGACCGACAGGGGGGGGTGTTCAATGAGCAGTTCTTC. Translated: CASSDRQGGVFNEQFF.

This chain joins TRBV11-3 and TRBJ2-1; possible D gene TRBD1, 6 bases. Germline CDR1 is SGHNT and CDR2 is YENEEA. The CDR3 loop spans 12 amino acids. V dropped 1 base and J dropped 9 bases, with 7 bases sitting between them. The CDR3 reads CASSLATGEQFF. The CDR3 nucleotides read TGTGCCAGCAGCTTAGCGACAGGTGAGCAGTTCTTC.

This chain joins TRBV7-6 and TRBJ2-3; tentative D call: TRBD1 (5 bases). Germline V gene sequence: CDR1 SGHVS, CDR2 FNYEAQ. Trimming removed 2 bases from V and 1 base from J, with 10 bases in between. The CDR3 contains 15 residues. The CDR3: CASSLQGDGTDTQYF. Written as DNA, the CDR3 is TGTGCCAGCAGCTTACAGGGTGATGGCACAGATACGCAGTATTTT.

This clone was recorded a few times. The rearrangement uses TRBV7-8 and TRBJ2-7, with 9 bases aligning to TRBD2. Germline values: CDR1 SGHVS, CDR2 FQNEAQ. The CDR3 totals 15 residues. V gave up 1 base and J gave up 2 bases; unmatched junction bases: 3. This CDR3 reads CASSLVAGGTYEQYF. In DNA, the CDR3 is TGTGCCAGCAGCTTAGTGGCGGGAGGGACCTACGAGCAGTACTTC. The full variable domain, rest sourced from reference TRBV7-8 and TRBJ2-7, is GAGVSQSPRYKVAKRGQDVALRCDPISGHVSLFWYQQALGQGPEFLTYFQNEAQLDKSGLPSDRFFAERPEGSVSTLKIQRTQQEDSAVYLCASSLVAGGTYEQYFGPGTRLTVT.